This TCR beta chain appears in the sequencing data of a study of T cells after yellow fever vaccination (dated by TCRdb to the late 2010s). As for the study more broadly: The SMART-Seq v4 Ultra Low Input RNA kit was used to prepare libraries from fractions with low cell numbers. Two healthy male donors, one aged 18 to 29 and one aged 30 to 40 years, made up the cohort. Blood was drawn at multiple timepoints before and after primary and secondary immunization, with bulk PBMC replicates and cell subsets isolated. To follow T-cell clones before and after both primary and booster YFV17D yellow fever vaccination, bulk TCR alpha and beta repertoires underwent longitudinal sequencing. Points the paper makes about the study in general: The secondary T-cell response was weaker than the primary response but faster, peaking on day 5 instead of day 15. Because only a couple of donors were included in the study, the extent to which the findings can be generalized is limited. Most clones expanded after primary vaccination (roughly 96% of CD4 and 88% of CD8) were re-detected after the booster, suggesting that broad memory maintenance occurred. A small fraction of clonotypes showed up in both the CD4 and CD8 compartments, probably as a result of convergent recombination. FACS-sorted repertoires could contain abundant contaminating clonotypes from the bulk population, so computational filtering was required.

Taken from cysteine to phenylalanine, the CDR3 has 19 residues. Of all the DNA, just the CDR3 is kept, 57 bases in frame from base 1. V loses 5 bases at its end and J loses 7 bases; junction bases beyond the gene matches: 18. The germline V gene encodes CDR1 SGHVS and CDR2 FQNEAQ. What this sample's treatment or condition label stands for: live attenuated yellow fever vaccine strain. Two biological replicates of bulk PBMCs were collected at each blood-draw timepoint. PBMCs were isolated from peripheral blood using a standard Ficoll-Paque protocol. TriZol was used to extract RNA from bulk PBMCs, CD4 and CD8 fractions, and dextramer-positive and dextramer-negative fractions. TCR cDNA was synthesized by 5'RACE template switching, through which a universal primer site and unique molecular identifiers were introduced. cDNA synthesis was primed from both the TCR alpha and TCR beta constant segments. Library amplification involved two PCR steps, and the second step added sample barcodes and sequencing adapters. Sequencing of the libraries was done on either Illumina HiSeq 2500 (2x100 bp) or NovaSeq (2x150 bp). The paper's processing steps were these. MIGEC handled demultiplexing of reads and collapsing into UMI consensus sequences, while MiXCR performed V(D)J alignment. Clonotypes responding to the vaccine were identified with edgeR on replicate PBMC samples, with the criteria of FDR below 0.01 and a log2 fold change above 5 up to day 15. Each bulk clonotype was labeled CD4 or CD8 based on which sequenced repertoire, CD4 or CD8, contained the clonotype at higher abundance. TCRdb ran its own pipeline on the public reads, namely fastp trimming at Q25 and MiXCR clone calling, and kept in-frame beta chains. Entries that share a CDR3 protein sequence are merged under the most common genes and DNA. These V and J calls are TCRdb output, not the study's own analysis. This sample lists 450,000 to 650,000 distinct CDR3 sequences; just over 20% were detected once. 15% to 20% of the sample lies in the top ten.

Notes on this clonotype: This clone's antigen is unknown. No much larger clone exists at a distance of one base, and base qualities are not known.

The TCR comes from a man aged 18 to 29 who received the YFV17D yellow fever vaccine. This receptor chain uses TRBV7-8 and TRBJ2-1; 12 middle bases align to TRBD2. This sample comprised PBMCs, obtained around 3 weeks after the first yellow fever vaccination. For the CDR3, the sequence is CASSRRTLAGGGAGNEQFF. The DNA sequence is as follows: TGTGCCAGCAGCCGCCGGACACTAGCGGGGGGAGGGGCGGGGAATGAGCAGTTCTTC.